The 6 T cell receptor beta chains presented below share a single source sample, sequenced in a study of cytomegalovirus exposure and HLA in healthy donors. Vbeta (60) and Jbeta (13) primers were used in the PCR. The table came from immunoSEQ multiplex PCR; TCRdb's copy has only in-frame clones and leaves some out. The data contain more than 100,000 clones, 75% to 85% of them singletons. The sample taken for sequencing was PBMCs. These receptors were taken from a female donor in good health and CMV-seropositive.

This chain uses TRBV7-9 with TRBJ2-1, with D unclear. In germline, CDR1 is SEHNR, CDR2 FQNEAQ (reference sequence). Trimming removed 8 bases from V and 4 bases from J, with 6 bases in between. This CDR3 region has 11 residues. This CDR3 reads CASHIYNEQFF. The CDR3 nucleotides read TGTGCCAGCCACATTTACAATGAGCAGTTCTTC.

The CDR3 sequence: CASGGQRMNTEAFF. CDR3 DNA: TGTGCCAGCGGGGGACAGCGCATGAACACTGAAGCTTTCTTT. V gene TRBV6-5 combines with J gene TRBJ1-1; 7 nucleotides line up with TRBD1. In germline, CDR1 is MNHEY, CDR2 SVGAGI. V lost 8 bases to trimming and J lost 0 bases; unmatched junction nucleotides: 6. CDR3 length: 14 residues.

The genes are TRBV7-3 and TRBJ1-2, with 10 bases identical to TRBD1. Germline values: CDR1 SGHTA, CDR2 FQGTGA. Trimming removed 5 bases from V and 6 bases from J; junction bases left unmatched: 3. The CDR3 is made up of 13 amino acids. The CDR3 DNA is TGTGCCAGCAGCCCGACAGGGGGCAATGGCTACACCTTC. Amino acids: CASSPTGGNGYTF.

The V gene is TRBV7-3, the J gene TRBJ1-2; D is possibly TRBD1 (6 bases). Trimming stripped 5 bases from V and 7 bases from J, with 20 bases between. CDR3 size: 15 residues. Germline loops: CDR1 SGHTA, CDR2 FQGTGA. The DNA for the CDR3 is TGTGCCAGCAGCCCTACTGGGACAAGCTTATTTGGCTACACCTTC. It translates to CASSPTGTSLFGYTF.

The chain recombines TRBV19 with TRBJ1-1; no firm D call. The ends were cut back, 7 bases at V and 0 bases at J, with 9 bases in the middle. CDR1 and CDR2 from the germline V gene are LNHDA and SQIVND (reference sequence). The CDR3 is made up of 13 amino acids. The CDR3 loop reads CASTSFLNTEAFF. CDR3 in DNA: TGTGCCAGTACCTCTTTCTTGAACACTGAAGCTTTCTTT.

The chain is built from TRBV5-1 and TRBJ2-3, with 9 bases lining up with TRBD1. The CDR3 has 14 amino acids. Per germline, CDR1 SGHRS and CDR2 YFSETQ. Trimming cost V 7 bases and J 5 bases; bases outside gene matches: 8. CDR3 region: CASVRDRGGDTQYF. CDR3 nucleotide sequence: TGCGCCAGCGTACGTGACAGGGGGGGAGATACGCAGTATTTT.